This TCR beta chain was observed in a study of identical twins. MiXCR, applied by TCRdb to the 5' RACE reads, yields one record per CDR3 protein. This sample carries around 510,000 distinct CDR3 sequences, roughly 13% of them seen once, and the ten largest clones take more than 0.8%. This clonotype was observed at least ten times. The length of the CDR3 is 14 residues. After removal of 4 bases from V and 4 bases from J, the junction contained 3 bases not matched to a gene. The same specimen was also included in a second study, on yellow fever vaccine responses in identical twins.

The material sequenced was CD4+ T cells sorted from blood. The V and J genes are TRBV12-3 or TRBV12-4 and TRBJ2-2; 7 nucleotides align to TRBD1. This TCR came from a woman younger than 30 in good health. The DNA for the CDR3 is TGTGCCAGCAGTTCGAGGGGGCTCACCGGGGAGCTGTTTTTT. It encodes CASSSRGLTGELFF.